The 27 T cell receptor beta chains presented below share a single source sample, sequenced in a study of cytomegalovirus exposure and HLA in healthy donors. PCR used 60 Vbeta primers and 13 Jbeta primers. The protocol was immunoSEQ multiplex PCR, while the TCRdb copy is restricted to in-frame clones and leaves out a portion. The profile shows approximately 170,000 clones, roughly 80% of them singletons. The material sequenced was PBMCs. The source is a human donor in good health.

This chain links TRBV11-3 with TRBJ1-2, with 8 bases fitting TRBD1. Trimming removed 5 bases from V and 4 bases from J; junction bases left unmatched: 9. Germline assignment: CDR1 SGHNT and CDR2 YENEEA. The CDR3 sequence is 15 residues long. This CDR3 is CASSAGTGSFYGYTF. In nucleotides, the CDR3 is TGTGCCAGCAGCGCTGGGACAGGTAGTTTCTATGGCTACACCTTC.

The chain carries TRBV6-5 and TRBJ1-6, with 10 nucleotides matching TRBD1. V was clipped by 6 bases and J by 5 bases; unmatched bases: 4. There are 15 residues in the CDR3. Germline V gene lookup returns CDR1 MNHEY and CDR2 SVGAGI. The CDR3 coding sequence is TGTGCCAGCAGGACCGGGACAGGGGATAATTCACCCCTCCACTTT. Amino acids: CASRTGTGDNSPLHF.

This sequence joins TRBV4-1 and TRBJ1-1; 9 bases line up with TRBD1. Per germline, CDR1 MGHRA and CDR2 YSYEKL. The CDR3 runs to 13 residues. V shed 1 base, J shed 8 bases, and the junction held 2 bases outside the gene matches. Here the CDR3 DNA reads TGCGCCAGCAGCCAAGTAGGGACAGGGGAAGCTTTCTTT. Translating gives CASSQVGTGEAFF.

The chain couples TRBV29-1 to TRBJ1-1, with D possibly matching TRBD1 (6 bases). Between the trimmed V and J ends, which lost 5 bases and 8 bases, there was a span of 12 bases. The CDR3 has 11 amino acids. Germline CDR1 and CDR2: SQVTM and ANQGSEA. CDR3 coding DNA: TGCAGCGTTAGGACAGATTTCGAAGCTTTCTTT. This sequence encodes CSVRTDFEAFF.

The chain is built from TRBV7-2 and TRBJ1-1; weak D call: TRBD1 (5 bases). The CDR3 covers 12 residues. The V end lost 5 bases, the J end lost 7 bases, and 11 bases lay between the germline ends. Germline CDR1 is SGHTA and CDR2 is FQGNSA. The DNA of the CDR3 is TGTGCCAGCAGCCCTGCGGGGCTTGAAGCTTTCTTT. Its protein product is CASSPAGLEAFF.

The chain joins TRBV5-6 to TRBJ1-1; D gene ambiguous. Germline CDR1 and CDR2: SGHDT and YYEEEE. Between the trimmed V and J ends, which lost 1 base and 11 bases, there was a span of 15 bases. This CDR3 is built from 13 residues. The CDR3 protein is CASSLSGLSKAFF. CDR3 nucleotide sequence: TGTGCCAGCAGCTTGTCGGGTTTGTCGAAGGCTTTCTTT. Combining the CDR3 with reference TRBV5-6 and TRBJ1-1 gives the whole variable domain DAGVTQSPTHLIKTRGQQVTLRCSPKSGHDTVSWYQQALGQGPQFIFQYYEEEERQRGNFPDRFSGHQFPNYSSELNVNALLLGDSALYLCASSLSGLSKAFFGQGTRLTVV.

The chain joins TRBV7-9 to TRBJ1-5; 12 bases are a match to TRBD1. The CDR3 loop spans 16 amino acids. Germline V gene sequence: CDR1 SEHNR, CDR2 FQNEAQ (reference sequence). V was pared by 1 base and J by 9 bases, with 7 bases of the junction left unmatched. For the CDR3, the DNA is TGTGCCAGCAGCTTAGATCCGGGACAGGGGGCGCCGCCCCAGCATTTT. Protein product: CASSLDPGQGAPPQHF.

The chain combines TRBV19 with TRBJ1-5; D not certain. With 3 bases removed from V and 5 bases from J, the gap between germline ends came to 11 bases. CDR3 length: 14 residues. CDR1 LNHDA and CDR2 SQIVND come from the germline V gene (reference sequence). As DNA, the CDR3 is TGTGCCAGTAGTATTCGGGATACCTATCAGCCCCAGCATTTT. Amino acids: CASSIRDTYQPQHF.

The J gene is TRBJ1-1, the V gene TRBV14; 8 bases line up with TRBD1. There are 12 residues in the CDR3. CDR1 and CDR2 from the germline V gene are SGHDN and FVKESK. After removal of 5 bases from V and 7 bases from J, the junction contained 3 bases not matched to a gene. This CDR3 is CASSRQGFEAFF. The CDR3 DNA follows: TGTGCCAGCAGCAGACAGGGGTTTGAAGCTTTCTTT.

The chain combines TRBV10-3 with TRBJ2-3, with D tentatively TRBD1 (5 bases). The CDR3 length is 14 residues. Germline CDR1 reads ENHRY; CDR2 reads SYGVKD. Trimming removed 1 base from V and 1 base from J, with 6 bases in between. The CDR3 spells CAISELQGTDTQYF. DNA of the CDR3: TGTGCCATCAGTGAGTTACAGGGCACAGATACGCAGTATTTT.

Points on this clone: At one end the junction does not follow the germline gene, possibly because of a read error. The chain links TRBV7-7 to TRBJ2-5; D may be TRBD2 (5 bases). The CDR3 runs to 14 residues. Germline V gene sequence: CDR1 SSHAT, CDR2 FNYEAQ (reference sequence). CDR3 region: CASSLGDGVETQYF. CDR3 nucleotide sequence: TGTGCTAGCAGCTTAGGTGACGGGGTAGAGACCCAGTACTTC.

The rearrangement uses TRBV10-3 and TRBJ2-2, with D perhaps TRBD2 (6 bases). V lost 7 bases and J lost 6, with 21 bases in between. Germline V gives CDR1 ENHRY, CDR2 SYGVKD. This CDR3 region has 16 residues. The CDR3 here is CAIKGSVAAEAGELFF. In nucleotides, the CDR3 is TGTGCCATCAAGGGGTCAGTAGCGGCTGAGGCCGGGGAGCTGTTTTTT.

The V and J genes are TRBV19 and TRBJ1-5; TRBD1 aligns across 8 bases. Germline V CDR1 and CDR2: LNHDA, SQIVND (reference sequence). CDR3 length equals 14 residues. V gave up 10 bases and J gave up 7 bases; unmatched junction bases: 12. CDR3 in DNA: TGTGCCATATCCGATCAGGGGGCGAGGCAGCCCCAGCATTTT. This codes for CAISDQGARQPQHF.

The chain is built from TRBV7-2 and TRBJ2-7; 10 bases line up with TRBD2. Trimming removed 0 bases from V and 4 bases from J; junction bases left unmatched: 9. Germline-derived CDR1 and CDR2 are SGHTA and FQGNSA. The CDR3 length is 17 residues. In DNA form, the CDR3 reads TGTGCCAGCAGCTTAGCCAAGCGGGGGGGCGCTTTTTACGAGCAGTACTTC. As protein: CASSLAKRGGAFYEQYF. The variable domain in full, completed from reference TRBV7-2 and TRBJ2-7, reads GAGVSQSPSNKVTEKGKDVELRCDPISGHTALYWYRQSLGQGLEFLIYFQGNSAPDKSGLPSDRFSAERTGGSVSTLTIQRTQQEDSAVYLCASSLAKRGGAFYEQYFGPGTRLTVT.

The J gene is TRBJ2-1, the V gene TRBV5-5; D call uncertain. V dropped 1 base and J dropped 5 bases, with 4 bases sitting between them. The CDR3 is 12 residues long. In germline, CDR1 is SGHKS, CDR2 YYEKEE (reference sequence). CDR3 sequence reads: CASSLIDNEQFF. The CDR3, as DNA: TGTGCCAGCAGCTTGATAGACAATGAGCAGTTCTTC.

The CDR3 DNA reads TGTGCCAGCACCTACCGGGACAGGGGTATACATTCACCCCTCCACTTT. Its protein product is CASTYRDRGIHSPLHF. J is TRBJ1-6 and V is TRBV6-6, with 10 positions matching TRBD1. Germline V lookup: CDR1 MNHNY, CDR2 SVGAGI (reference sequence). V shed 7 bases and J 8 bases; nucleotides not matched to a gene: 11. The CDR3 spans 16 residues.

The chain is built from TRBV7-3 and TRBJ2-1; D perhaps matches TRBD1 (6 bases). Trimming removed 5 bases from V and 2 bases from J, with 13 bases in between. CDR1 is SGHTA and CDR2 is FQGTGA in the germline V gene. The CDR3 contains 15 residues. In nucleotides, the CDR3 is TGTGCCAGCAGCCAACGACAGGTAGCCTACAATGAGCAGTTCTTC. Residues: CASSQRQVAYNEQFF. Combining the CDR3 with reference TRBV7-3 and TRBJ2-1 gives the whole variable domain GAGVSQTPSNKVTEKGKYVELRCDPISGHTALYWYRQSLGQGPEFLIYFQGTGAADDSGLPNDRFFAVRPEGSVSTLKIQRTERGDSAVYLCASSQRQVAYNEQFFGPGTRLTVL.

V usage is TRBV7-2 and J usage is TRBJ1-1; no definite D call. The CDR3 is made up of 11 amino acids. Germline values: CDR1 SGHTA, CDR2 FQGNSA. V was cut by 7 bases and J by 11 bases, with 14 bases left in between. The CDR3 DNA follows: TGTGCCAGCACCGACGGGAGCGATGCTTTCTTT. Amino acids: CASTDGSDAFF. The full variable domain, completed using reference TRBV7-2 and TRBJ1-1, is GAGVSQSPSNKVTEKGKDVELRCDPISGHTALYWYRQSLGQGLEFLIYFQGNSAPDKSGLPSDRFSAERTGGSVSTLTIQRTQQEDSAVYLCASTDGSDAFFGQGTRLTVV.

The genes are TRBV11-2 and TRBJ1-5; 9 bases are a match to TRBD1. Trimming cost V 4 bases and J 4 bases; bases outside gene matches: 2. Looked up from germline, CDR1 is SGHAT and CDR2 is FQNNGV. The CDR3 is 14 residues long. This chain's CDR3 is CASSSGQGNQPQHF. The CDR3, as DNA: TGTGCCAGCAGCTCCGGACAGGGGAATCAGCCCCAGCATTTT.

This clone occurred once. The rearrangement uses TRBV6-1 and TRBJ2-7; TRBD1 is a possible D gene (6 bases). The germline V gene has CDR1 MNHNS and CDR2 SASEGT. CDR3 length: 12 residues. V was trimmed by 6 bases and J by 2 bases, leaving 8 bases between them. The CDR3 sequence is CASRDRAYEQYF. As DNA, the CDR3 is TGTGCCAGCAGGGACAGAGCCTACGAGCAGTACTTC.

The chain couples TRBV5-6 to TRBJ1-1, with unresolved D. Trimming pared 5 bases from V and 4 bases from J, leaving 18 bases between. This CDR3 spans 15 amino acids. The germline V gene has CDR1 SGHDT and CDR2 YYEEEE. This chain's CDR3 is CASRSSGGFTTEAFF. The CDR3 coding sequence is TGTGCCAGCAGATCCTCGGGCGGGTTTACCACTGAAGCTTTCTTT.

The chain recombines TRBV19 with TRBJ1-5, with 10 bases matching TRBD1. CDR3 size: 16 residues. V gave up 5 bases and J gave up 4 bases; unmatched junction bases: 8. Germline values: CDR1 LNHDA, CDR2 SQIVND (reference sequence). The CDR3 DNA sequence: TGTGCCAGTAGTCAAGACAGGGGGCAAGGTAATCAGCCCCAGCATTTT. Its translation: CASSQDRGQGNQPQHF.

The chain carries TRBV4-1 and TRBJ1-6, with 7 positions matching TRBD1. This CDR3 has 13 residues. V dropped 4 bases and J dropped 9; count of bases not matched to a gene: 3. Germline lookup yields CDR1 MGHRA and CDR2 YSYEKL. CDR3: CASSLQGVSPLHF. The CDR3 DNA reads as TGCGCCAGCAGCCTTCAGGGGGTTTCACCCCTCCACTTT.

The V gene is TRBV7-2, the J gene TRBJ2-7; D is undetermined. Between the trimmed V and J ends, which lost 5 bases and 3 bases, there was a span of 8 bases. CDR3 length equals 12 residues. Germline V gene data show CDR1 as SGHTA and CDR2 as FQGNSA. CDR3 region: CASSPVNYEQYF. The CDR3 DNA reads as TGTGCCAGCAGCCCCGTTAACTACGAGCAGTACTTC. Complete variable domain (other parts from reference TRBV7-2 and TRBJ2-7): GAGVSQSPSNKVTEKGKDVELRCDPISGHTALYWYRQSLGQGLEFLIYFQGNSAPDKSGLPSDRFSAERTGGSVSTLTIQRTQQEDSAVYLCASSPVNYEQYFGPGTRLTVT.

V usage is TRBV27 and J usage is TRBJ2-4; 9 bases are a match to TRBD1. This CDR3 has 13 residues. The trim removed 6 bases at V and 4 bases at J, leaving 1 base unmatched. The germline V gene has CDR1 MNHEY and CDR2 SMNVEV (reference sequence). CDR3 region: CASSGQGKNIQYF. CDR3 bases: TGTGCCAGCAGCGGACAGGGGAAAAACATTCAGTACTTC.

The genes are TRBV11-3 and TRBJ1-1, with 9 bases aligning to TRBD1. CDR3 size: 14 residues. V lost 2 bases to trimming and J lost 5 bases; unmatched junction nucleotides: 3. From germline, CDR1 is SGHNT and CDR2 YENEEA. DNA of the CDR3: TGTGCCAGCAGCTTAAGGGACAGGGTAACTGAAGCTTTCTTT. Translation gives CASSLRDRVTEAFF.

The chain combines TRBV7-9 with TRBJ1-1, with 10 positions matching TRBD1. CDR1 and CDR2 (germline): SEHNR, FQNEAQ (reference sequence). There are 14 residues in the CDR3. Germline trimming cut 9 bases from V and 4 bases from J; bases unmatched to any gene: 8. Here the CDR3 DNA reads TGTGCCAGTACCGGTTGGACAGGGGGCACTGAAGCTTTCTTT. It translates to CASTGWTGGTEAFF.